The present T cell receptor beta chain was sequenced within a study of blood T cell repertoires in COVID-19. Study as a whole: Samples representing acute and convalescent COVID-19 were sourced from the United States, Italy and Spain. T cells, B-cell-depleted T cells, or PBMCs supplied cDNA or gDNA.

Germline V gene sequence: CDR1 ENHRY, CDR2 SYGVKD. The J segment lost 6 bases and the V segment lost 5 bases, leaving 5 bases of the junction unmatched. The CDR3 extends over 14 amino acids. Original handling: For nucleated cells, counts were estimated from reference gene primer amplification. TCRdb's copy holds only in-frame clones and misses some; the assay was immunoSEQ multiplex PCR. V and J calls plus clone size are reproduced from that table; the DNA served to infer D and trimming. The sample consists of 95,000 to 100,000 clones, around 87% of them appearing once. The sample consisted of peripheral blood. The sequence derives from a woman aged 30 to 39 with acute or convalescent COVID-19. This chain joins TRBV10-3 and TRBJ2-7; 12 bases are a match to TRBD1. The CDR3 DNA follows: TGTGCCATCAGTTCCGGGACAGGGGGCGGCGAGCAGTACTTC. As protein: CAISSGTGGGEQYF.